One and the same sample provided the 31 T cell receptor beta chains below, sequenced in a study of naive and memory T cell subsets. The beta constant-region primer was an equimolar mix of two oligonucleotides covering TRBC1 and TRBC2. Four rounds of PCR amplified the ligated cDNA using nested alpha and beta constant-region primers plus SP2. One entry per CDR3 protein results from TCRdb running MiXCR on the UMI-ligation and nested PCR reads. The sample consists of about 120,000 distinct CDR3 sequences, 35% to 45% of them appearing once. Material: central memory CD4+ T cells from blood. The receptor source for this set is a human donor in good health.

The CDR3 bases are TGTGCCAGCAGCATAATACTAGCTACCTACGAGCAGTACTTC. Its protein product is CASSIILATYEQYF. The V and J genes are TRBV11-2 and TRBJ2-7, with TRBD2 as a possible D gene (6 bases). Germline CDR1 is SGHAT and CDR2 is FQNNGV. CDR3 length: 14 amino acids. V lost 5 bases and J 2 bases, leaving 13 bases between the germline ends.

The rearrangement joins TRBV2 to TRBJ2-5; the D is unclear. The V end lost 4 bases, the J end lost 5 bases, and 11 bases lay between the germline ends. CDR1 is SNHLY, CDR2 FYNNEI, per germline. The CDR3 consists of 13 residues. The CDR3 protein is CASSVSILETQYF. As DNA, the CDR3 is TGTGCCAGCAGTGTTAGCATATTGGAGACCCAGTACTTC.

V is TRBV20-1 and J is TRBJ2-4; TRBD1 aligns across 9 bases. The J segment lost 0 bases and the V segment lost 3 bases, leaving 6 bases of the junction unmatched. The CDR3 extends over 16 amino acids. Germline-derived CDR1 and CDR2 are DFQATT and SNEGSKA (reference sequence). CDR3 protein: CSARGQGSLAKNIQYF. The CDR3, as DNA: TGCAGTGCTAGGGGACAGGGAAGTTTAGCCAAAAACATTCAGTACTTC.

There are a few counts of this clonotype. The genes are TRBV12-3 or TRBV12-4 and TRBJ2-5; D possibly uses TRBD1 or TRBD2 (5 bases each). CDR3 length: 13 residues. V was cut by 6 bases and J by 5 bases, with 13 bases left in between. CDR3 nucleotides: TGTGCCAGCAGCAGGGACCTGGGGGAGACCCAGTACTTC. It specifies CASSRDLGETQYF.

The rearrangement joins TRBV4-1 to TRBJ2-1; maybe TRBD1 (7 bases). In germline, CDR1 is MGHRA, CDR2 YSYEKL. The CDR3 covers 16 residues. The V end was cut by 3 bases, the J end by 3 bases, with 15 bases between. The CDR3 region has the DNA TGCGCCAGCAGCCAGAGCAGGGGGGAGTACTACAATGAGCAGTTCTTC. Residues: CASSQSRGEYYNEQFF.

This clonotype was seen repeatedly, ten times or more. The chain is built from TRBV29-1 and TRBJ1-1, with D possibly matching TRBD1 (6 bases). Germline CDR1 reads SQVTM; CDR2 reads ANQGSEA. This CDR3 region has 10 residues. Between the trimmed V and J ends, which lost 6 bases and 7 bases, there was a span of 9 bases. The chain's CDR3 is CSVADSEAFF. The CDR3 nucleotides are TGCAGCGTGGCGGACAGTGAAGCTTTCTTT.

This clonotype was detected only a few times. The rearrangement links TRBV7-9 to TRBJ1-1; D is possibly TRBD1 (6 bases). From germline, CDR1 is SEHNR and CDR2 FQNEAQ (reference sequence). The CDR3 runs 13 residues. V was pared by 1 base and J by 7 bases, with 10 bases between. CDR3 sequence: CASSLGGQGEAFF. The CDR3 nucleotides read TGTGCCAGCAGCTTAGGGGGGCAGGGTGAAGCTTTCTTT.

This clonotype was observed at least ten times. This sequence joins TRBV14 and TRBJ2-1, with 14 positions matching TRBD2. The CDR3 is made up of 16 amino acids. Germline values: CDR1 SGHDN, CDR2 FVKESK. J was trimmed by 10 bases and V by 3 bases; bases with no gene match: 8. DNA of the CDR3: TGTGCCAGCAGCCATTTCCGACTAGCGGGAGGGCCCGAGCAGTTCTTC. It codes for CASSHFRLAGGPEQFF.

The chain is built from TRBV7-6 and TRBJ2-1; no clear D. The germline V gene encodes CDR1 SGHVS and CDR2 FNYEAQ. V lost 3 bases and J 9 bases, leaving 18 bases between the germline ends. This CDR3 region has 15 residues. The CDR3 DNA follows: TGTGCCAGCAGCTTCCACCGGGCCCCGATGGGTGAGCAGTTCTTC. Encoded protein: CASSFHRAPMGEQFF.

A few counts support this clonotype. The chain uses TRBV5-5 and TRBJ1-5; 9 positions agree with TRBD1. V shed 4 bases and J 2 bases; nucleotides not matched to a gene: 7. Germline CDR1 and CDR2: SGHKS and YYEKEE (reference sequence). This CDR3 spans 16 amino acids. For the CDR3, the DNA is TGTGCCAGCAGCCAAGGGACAGGGAGTCGCAATCAGCCCCAGCATTTT. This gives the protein CASSQGTGSRNQPQHF.

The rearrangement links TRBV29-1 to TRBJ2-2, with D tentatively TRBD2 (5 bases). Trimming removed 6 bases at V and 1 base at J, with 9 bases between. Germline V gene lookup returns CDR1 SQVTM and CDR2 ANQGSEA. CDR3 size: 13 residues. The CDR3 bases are TGCAGCGTCGAGGGCAAGAACACCGGGGAGCTGTTTTTT. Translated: CSVEGKNTGELFF.

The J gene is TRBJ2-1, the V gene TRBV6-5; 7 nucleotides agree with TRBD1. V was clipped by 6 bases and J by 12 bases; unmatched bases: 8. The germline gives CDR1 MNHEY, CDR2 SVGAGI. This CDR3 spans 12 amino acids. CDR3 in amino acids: CASRDTGDGQFF. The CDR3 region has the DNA TGTGCCAGCAGAGATACAGGGGATGGGCAGTTCTTC.

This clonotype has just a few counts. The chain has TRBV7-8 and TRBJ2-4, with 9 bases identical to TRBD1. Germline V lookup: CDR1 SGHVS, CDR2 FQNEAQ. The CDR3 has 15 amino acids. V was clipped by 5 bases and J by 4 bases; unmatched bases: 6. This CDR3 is CASSPGQGGKNIQYF. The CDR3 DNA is TGTGCCAGCAGCCCGGGACAGGGAGGAAAAAACATTCAGTACTTC.

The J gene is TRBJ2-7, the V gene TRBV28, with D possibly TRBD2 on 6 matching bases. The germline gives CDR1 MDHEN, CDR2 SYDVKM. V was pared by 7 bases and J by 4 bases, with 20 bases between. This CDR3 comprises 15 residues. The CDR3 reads CASKPGSSGGYEQYF. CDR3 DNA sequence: TGTGCCAGCAAACCCGGGAGTAGCGGAGGGTACGAGCAGTACTTC.

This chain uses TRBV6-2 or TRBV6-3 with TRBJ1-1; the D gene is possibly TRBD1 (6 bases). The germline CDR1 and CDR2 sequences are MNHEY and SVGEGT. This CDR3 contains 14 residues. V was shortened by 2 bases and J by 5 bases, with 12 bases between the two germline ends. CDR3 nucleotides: TGTGCCAGCAGTTACCGAACAGGGAGGACTGAAGCTTTCTTT. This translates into CASSYRTGRTEAFF.

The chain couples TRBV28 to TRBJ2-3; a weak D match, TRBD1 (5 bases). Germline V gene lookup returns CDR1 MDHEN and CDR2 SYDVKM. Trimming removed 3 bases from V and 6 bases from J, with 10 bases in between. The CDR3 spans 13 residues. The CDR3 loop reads CASSLQGYDTQYF. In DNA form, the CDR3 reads TGTGCCAGCAGTTTGCAGGGTTACGATACGCAGTATTTT. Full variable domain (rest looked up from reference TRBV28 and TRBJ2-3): DVKVTQSSRYLVKRTGEKVFLECVQDMDHENMFWYRQDPGLGLRLIYFSYDVKMKEKGDIPEGYSVSREKKERFSLILESASTNQTSMYLCASSLQGYDTQYFGPGTRLTVL.

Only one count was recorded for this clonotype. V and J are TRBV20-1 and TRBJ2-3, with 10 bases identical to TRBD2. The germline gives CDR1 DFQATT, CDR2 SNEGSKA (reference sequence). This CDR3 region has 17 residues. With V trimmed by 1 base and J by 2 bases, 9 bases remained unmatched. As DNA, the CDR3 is TGCAGTGCTAGAGGGAATCTAGCGGGAGAGCTCACAGATACGCAGTATTTT. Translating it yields CSARGNLAGELTDTQYF.

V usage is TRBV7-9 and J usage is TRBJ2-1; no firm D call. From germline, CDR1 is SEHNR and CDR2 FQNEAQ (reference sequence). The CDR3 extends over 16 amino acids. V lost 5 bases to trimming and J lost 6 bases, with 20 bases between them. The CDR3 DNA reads TGTGCCAGCAGCCCCCTTAATCCCTCAAAACCCAATGAGCAGTTCTTC. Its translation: CASSPLNPSKPNEQFF.

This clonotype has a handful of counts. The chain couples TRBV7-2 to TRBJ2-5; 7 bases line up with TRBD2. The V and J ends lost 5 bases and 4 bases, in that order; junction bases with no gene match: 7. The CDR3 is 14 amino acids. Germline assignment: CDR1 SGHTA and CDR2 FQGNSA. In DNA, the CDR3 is TGTGCCAGCAGCACCGGGACTATACTAGAGACCCAGTACTTC. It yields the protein CASSTGTILETQYF.

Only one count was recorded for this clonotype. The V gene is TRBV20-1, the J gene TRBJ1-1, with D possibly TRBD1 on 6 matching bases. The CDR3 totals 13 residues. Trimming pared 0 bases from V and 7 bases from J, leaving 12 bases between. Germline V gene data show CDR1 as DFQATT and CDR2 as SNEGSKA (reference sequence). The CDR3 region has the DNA TGCAGTGCTAGAGATGGGGGGGCCCTTGAAGCTTTCTTT. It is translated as CSARDGGALEAFF.

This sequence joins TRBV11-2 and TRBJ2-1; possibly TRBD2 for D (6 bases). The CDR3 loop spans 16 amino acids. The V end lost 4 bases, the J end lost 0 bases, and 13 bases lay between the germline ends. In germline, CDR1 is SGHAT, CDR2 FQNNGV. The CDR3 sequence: CASSSLARSSYNEQFF. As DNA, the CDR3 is TGTGCCAGCAGCTCTCTAGCGCGGAGCTCCTACAATGAGCAGTTCTTC.

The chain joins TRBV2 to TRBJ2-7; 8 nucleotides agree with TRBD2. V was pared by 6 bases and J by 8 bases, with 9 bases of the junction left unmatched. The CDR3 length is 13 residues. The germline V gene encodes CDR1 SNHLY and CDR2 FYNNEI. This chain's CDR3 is CASSGGGISKQYF. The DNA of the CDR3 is TGTGCCAGCAGCGGGGGGGGGATCAGTAAGCAGTACTTC. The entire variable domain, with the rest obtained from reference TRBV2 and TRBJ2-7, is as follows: EPEVTQTPSHQVTQMGQEVILRCVPISNHLYFYWYRQILGQKVEFLVSFYNNEISEKSEIFDDQFSVERPDGSNFTLKIRSTKLEDSAMYFCASSGGGISKQYFGPGTRLTVT.

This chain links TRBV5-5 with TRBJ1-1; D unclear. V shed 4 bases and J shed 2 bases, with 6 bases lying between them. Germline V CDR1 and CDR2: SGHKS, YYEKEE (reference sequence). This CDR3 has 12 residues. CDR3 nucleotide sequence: TGTGCCAGCAGCGCCCACAACACTGAAGCTTTCTTT. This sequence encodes CASSAHNTEAFF.

The CDR3 DNA sequence: TGTGCCAGCAGTGAAGCAGTCTTGGGCAGGGGGCGCTGGCCCGAGCAGTACTTC. Its protein is CASSEAVLGRGRWPEQYF. The chain couples TRBV6-1 to TRBJ2-7, with 8 bases fitting TRBD1. CDR3 length equals 18 residues. The ends lost 0 bases at V and 6 bases at J; junction bases unmatched: 16. Germline-derived CDR1 and CDR2 are MNHNS and SASEGT.

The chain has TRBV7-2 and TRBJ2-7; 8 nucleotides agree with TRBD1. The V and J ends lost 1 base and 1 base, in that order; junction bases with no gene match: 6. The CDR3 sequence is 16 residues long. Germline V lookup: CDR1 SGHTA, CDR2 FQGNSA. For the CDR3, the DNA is TGTGCCAGCAGCTTAGAGCTACGGACAGGGTCCTACGAGCAGTACTTC. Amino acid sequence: CASSLELRTGSYEQYF.

CDR3 residues: CSAAPTRTSGRYEQFF. The CDR3 nucleotides read TGCAGTGCTGCCCCAACCCGGACTAGCGGGAGATATGAGCAGTTCTTC. The chain recombines TRBV20-1 with TRBJ2-1; 13 bases fit TRBD2. CDR1 and CDR2 from the germline V gene are DFQATT and SNEGSKA (reference sequence). The CDR3 covers 16 residues. Losses at the gene ends were 5 bases for V and 8 bases for J; bases not matched to a gene: 12.

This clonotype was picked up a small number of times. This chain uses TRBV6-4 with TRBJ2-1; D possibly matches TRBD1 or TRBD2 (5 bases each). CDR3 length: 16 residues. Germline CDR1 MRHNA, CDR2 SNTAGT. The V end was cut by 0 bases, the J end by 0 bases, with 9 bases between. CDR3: CASSDSRGGSYNEQFF. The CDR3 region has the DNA TGTGCCAGCAGTGACTCGAGGGGTGGCTCCTACAATGAGCAGTTCTTC.

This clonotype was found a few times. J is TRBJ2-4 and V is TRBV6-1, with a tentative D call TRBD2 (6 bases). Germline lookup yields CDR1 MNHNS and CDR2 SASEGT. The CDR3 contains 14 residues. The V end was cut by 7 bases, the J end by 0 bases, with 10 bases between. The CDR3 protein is CASTVAVAKNIQYF. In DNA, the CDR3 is TGTGCCAGCACCGTAGCGGTAGCCAAAAACATTCAGTACTTC.

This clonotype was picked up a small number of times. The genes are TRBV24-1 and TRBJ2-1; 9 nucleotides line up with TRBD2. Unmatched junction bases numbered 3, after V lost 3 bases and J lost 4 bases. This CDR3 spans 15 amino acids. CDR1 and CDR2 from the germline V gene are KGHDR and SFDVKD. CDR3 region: CATSDRLAGYNEQFF. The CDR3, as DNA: TGTGCCACCAGTGATCGTCTAGCGGGATACAATGAGCAGTTCTTC.

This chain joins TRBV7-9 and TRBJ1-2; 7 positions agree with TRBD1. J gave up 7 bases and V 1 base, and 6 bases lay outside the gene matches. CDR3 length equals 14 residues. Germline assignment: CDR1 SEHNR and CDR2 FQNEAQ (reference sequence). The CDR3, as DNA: TGTGCCAGCAGCTTAGGCAAGGGGGCGCGTGGCTACACCTTC. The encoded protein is CASSLGKGARGYTF.

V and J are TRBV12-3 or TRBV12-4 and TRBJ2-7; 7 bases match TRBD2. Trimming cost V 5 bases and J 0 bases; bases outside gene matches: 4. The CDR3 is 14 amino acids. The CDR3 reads CASSEGGSSYEQYF. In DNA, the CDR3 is TGTGCCAGCAGTGAAGGCGGGAGCTCCTACGAGCAGTACTTC.